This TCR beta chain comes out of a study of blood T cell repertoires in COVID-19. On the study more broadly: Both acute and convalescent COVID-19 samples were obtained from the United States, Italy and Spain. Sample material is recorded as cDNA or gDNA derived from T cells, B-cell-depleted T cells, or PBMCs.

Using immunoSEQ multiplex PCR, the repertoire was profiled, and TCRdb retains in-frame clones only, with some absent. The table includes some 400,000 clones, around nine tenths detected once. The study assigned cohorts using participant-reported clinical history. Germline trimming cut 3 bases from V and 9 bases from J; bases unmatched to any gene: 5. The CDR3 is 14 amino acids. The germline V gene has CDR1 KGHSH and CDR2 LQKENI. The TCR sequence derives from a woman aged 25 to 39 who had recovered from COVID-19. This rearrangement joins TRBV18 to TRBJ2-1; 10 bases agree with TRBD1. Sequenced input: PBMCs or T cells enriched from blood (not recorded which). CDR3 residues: CASSPDRGKAEQFF. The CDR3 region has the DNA TGTGCCAGCTCACCGGACAGGGGGAAGGCTGAGCAGTTCTTC.